This T cell receptor beta chain was obtained from a study of blood T cell repertoires in COVID-19. Trimming took off 4 bases at V and 5 bases at J, with 15 bases between the two ends. Looked up from germline, CDR1 is PRHDT and CDR2 is FYEKMQ (reference sequence). This CDR3 has 16 residues. Assay: immunoSEQ multiplex PCR; the TCRdb copy retains only in-frame clones and omits some. This sample has some 120,000 clones; roughly four fifths occur once, and the top ten carry 18%. The source material was PBMCs or T cells enriched from blood (not recorded which). The receptor's source is a man aged 25-40 years who had recovered from COVID-19. The V and J genes are TRBV13 and TRBJ1-6; possibly TRBD1 for D (5 bases). CDR3 nucleotides: TGTGCCAGCAGCTCTTGGGGGGGGAGCAATAATTCACCCCTCCACTTT. Its protein is CASSSWGGSNNSPLHF.